The sample holds a few counts of the clone carrying this T cell receptor (beta chain). As yet, its antigen is unknown. Germline CDR1 is MGHRA and CDR2 is YSYEKL. J was trimmed by 2 bases and V by 0 bases; bases with no gene match: 4. This CDR3 comprises 16 residues. This record comes from a study of beta chain features in type 1 diabetes. Study-level findings and limits: In all four CD4+ subsets, TCRB CDR3 length was significantly, moderately reduced in type 1 diabetes.

Sequenced material consisted of expressed TCRB transcripts (all of the isolated RNA was reverse transcribed). Only in-frame clones appear in the TCRdb table, and some are missing; sequencing was by immunoSEQ multiplex PCR. The repertoire holds about 390,000 clones, with about 10% as singletons. This TCR came from a young man with type 1 diabetes. Sequencing input: central memory CD4+ T cells from blood. The rearrangement uses TRBV4-1 and TRBJ2-1, with TRBD2 matching 7 bases. The CDR3 DNA sequence: TGCGCCAGCAGCCAAGACCGGGACTACCCCTACAATGAGCAGTTCTTC. This gives the protein CASSQDRDYPYNEQFF.